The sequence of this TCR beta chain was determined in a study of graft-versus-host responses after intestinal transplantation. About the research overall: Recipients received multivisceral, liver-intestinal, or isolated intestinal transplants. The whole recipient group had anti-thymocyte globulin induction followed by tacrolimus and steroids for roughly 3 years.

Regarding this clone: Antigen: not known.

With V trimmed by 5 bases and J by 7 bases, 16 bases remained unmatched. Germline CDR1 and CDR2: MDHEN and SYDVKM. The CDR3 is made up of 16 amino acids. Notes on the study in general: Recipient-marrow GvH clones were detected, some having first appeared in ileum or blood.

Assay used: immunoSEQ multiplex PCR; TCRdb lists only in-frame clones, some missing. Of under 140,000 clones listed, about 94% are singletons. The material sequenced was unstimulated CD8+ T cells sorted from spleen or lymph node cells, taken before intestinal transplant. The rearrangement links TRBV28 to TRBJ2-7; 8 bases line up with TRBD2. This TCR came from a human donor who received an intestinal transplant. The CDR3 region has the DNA TGTGCCAGCAGTAACCGCCCGGGACTAGACCTTTTGGAGCAGTACTTC. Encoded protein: CASSNRPGLDLLEQYF.